What follows is one T cell receptor (beta chain) and its context. Its antigen specificity is not known. Base quality data are lacking; no much larger clone is found one base away. From its cysteine to its phenylalanine, the CDR3 spans 14 amino acids. Only the CDR3 portion is preserved as DNA: 42 bases, with reading frame beginning at the first base. The V and J ends are trimmed by 3 bases and 2 bases, leaving 5 bases between them. Per the germline V gene (reference sequence), SEHNR is the CDR1 and FQNEAQ is the CDR2. This sample is drawn from a study of naive CD8 T cells in extremely preterm neonates (dated by TCRdb to between 2016 and 2019). Regarding the research as a whole: TCRbeta CDR3 repertoires of sorted naive CD8+ T cells were compared across four age groups: extremely preterm neonates, term neonates, young children and adults.

A two-step, bias-controlled multiplex PCR was used to amplify TCRbeta CDR3 regions from genomic DNA. The multiplex PCR used primers specific for every TRBV and TRBJ gene segment. TCRbeta repertoire data were generated with the immunoSEQ Assay. The authors processed their data as follows. To merge closely related sequences, reads went through filtering and clustering using a relative-frequency ratio and a modified nearest-neighbor algorithm. The V, D and J gene assignments for CDR3 sequences were based on IMGT annotation. Template counts were normalized for PCR amplification bias and quantified against synthetic TCR CDR3 analog sequences. Only unique productive sequences, defined as in-frame CDR3 sequences lacking stop codons, were included in the analyses. The immunoSEQ Analyzer software was used to calculate clonality, defined as 1 minus Pielou's evenness, and iChao1 richness. Statistical tests were run in JMP, with either Student's t-test or a non-parametric test chosen according to Shapiro-Wilk normality results. This is the immuneACCESS table as TCRdb keeps it, with only in-frame sequences that have V and J called. A part of the clones is gone; compared with another copy, unresolved V genes explain less than half, and the rest is unexplained. Clone size and the V and J calls come from that table; the DNA yielded D and trimming. Within this sample are about 23,000 clones, with 70% to 90% of them counted one time only. The ten largest clones represent 0.8% to 0.95% of the sample.

Overall results and qualifications from the work: A small sample size and variable productive template counts among preterm samples were noted by the authors as limitations. The proportion of shared CDR3 nucleotide sequences was higher in preterm neonates (2.7%) than in term neonates (roughly 0.4%), young children (about 0.03%) and adults (0.01%). Preterm CDR3s were shorter, with fewer N additions and less junctional trimming, and were closer to germline than those of older groups. To track T cell development within individuals, the authors urged prospective longitudinal studies of preterm and term neonates. Preterm neonates had significantly lower iChao1 richness than all other age groups (p < 0.05) and an even clone distribution, indicating a less rich repertoire.

The preterm samples were obtained from several extremely preterm deliveries at about 22-27 weeks of gestation. Pregnancies with fetal demise, active maternal HSV infection or known maternal HIV infection were excluded from the study. A FACSAria III cell sorter was used to sort live, Annexin V-negative naive CD8+ T cells (CD3+CD8+CD45RA+CCR7+). Each sample yielded between roughly 18,000 and 110,000 sorted naive CD8+ T cells. Mixed venous-arterial cord blood was collected with preassembled standardized sampling kits. Cord blood was held at room temperature and processed no more than 4 hours after collection. Ficoll-Paque density gradient centrifugation was used to isolate mononuclear cells from diluted blood. Before sorting, mononuclear cells were cryopreserved in about 10% DMSO plus 90% FBS and kept long term at -150 degrees C. After thawing, cells were stained with Annexin V along with antibodies against CD3, CD8, CCR7 and CD45RA. The DNeasy Blood and Tissue Kit was used to extract genomic DNA from snap-frozen pellets of sorted cells.

The rearrangement combines TRBV7-9 with TRBJ2-6, with a weak D call of TRBD2 (5 bases match). The sample comprised naive CD8+ T cells from cord blood. This TCR was recovered from a boy who was born preterm. The CDR3 has the sequence CASSLGAGANVLTF. The DNA sequence is given as TGTGCCAGCAGCTTGGGAGCTGGGGCCAACGTCCTGACTTTC.